This T cell receptor (beta chain) was obtained from a study of blood T cell repertoires in COVID-19. Across the study: Material from acute and convalescent COVID-19 was sourced from the United States, Italy and Spain.

Generated by immunoSEQ multiplex PCR, the TCRdb table keeps only in-frame clones and is missing some. The sample has 250,000 to 300,000 clones; approximately 90% are singletons. The receptor was derived from a woman in her thirties or forties who had recovered from COVID-19. Sequenced: peripheral blood.

The CDR3 region is CAAHRGSVQPGREGRQETQYF. DNA of the CDR3: TGTGCCGCTCACCGCGGGTCTGTTCAACCGGGGCGGGAGGGTAGACAAGAGACCCAGTACTTC. J is TRBJ2-5 and V is TRBV30; 9 bases agree with TRBD2. CDR3 length equals 21 residues. Germline trimming cut 8 bases from V and 2 bases from J; bases unmatched to any gene: 30. Germline CDR1 and CDR2: GTSNPN and SVGIG (reference sequence).